The next 5 T cell receptor beta chains were all read from a single sample in a study of tumor and adjacent non-tumor tissue in lung cancer. The library came from three nested PCR rounds adapted from ARM-PCR protocols. One entry per CDR3 protein, called by TCRdb with MiXCR from the multiplex PCR reads. The sample contains about 98,000 distinct CDR3 sequences, 80% of which appear only once. This sample's RNA came from whole unsorted tissue. More than 3 cm separated this lung sample from the edge of the tumor. What was sequenced was distant non-tumor lung tissue. The receptors stem from a man in his 60s with small cell lung cancer.

V is TRBV29-1 and J is TRBJ2-7, with D possibly TRBD1 on 6 matching bases. The CDR3 is 12 amino acids. V lost 7 bases and J 9 bases, leaving 19 bases between the germline ends. CDR1 and CDR2 (germline): SQVTM, ANQGSEA. CDR3 amino acids: CSARDTSYWQYF. Written as DNA, the CDR3 is TGCAGCGCTCGGGACACCTCCTACTGGCAGTACTTC.

This clonotype was seen just once. This may be a read error: a much more frequent sequence differs by one nucleotide. The genes are TRBV10-3 and TRBJ1-6; no reliable D call. Germline-derived CDR1 and CDR2 are ENHRY and SYGVKD. The CDR3 is 15 residues long. The V end was cut by 3 bases, the J end by 6 bases, with 12 bases between. DNA of the CDR3: TGTGCCATCAGTGATTCGAAACCTATTAATTCACCCCTCCACTTT. Translated: CAISDSKPINSPLHF.

On this clonotype itself: A much larger clonotype is one base distant, so this may be a read error. This chain joins TRBV20-1 and TRBJ1-1; D not certain. The V gene's germline CDR1 is DFQATT and CDR2 SNEGSKA (reference sequence). The CDR3 sequence is 16 residues long. CDR3 sequence (DNA): TGCAGTGCTAGTGATATGGGCAGGCAGTATCGCACTGAATCTTTCTTT. Translated, it gives CSASDMGRQYRTESFF.

Worth noting for this clonotype: At one of its ends the junction is not consistent with the germline gene, which may arise from a read error. This rearrangement joins TRBV4-2 to TRBJ1-3; D remains ambiguous. The CDR3 sequence is 10 residues long. CDR1 LGHNA and CDR2 YNFKEQ come from the germline V gene. CDR3 protein: CASSRNTIYF. The DNA of the CDR3 is TGTGCGAGCAGCAGAAACACCATATATTTT.

Notes on this clonotype: Its ends do not fully match the called genes, so a read error is possible. The chain has TRBV5-6 and TRBJ2-4, with D possibly matching TRBD1 (6 bases). Per the germline V gene, CDR1 is SGHDT and CDR2 is YYEEEE. The CDR3 is 16 amino acids. The DNA of the CDR3 is TGCGCCAGCAGCTCGCCACAGGGACGGGCCAAAAACATTCTGTACTTC. This translates into CASSSPQGRAKNILYF.